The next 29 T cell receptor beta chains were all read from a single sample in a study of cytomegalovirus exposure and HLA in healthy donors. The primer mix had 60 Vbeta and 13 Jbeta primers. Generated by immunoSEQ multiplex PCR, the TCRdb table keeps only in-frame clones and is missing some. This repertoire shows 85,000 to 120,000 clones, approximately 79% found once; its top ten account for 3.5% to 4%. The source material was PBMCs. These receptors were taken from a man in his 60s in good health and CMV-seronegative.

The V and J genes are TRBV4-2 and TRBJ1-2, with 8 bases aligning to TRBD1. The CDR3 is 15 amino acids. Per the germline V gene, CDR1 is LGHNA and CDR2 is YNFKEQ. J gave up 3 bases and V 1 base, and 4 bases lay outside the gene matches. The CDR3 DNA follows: TGTGCCAGCAGCCAAGTGTCAGGGGGCGACTATGGCTACACCTTC. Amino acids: CASSQVSGGDYGYTF.

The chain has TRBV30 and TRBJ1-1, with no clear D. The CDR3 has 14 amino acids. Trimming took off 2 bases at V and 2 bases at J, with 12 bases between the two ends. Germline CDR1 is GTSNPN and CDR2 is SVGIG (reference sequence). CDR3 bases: TGTGCCTGGAGTAGCACTCCCGTTAACACTGAAGCTTTCTTT. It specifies CAWSSTPVNTEAFF.

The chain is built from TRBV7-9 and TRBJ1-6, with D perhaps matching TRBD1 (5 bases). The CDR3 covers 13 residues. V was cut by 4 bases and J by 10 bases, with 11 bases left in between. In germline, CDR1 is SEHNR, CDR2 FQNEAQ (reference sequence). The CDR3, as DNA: TGTGCCAGCAGCTACGACAGCCAATCACCCCTCCACTTT. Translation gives CASSYDSQSPLHF.

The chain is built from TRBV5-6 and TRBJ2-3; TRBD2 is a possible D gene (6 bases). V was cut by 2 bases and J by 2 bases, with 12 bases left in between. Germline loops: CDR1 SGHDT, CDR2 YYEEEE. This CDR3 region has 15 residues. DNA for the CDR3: TGTGCCAGCAGCTTCGGGAGAGCCAACACAGATACGCAGTATTTT. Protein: CASSFGRANTDTQYF.

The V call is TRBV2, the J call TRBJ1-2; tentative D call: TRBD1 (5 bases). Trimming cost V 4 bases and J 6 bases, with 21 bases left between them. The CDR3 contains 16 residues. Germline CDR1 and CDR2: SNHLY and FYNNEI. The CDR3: CASSAQGGDVGDGYTF. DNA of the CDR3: TGTGCCAGCAGTGCGCAGGGAGGAGATGTAGGAGATGGCTACACCTTC.

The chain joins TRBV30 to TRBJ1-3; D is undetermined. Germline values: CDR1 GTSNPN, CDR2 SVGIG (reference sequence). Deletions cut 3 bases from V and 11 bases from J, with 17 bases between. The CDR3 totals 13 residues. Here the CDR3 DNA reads TGTGCCTGGAGATCCGGGTCCCTAAATGCCATATATTTT. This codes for CAWRSGSLNAIYF.

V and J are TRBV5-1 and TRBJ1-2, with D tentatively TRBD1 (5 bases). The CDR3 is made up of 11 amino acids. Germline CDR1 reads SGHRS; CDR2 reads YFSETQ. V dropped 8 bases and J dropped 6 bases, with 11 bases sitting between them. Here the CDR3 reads CASWGRDGYTF. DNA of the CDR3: TGCGCCAGTTGGGGCAGGGATGGCTACACCTTC.

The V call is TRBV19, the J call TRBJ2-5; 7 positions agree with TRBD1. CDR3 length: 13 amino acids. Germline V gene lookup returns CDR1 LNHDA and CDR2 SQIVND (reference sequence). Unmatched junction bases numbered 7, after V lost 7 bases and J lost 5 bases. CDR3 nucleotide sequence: TGTGCCAGTAAAGACAGGGCGGATGAGACCCAGTACTTC. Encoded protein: CASKDRADETQYF.

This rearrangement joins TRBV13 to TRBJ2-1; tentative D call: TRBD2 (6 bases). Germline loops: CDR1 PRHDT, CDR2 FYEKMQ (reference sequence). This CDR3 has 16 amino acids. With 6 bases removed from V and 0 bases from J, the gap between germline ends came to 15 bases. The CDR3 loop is CASSPAGLSSYNEQFF. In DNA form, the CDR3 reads TGTGCCAGCAGTCCCGCGGGGCTCAGCTCCTACAATGAGCAGTTCTTC.

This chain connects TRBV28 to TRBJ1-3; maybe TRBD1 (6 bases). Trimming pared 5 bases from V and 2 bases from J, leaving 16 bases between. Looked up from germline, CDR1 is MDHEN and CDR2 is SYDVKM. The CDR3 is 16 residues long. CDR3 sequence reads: CASSTPDRSPGNTIYF. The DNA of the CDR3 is TGTGCCAGCAGTACCCCCGACAGGAGCCCTGGAAACACCATATATTTT.

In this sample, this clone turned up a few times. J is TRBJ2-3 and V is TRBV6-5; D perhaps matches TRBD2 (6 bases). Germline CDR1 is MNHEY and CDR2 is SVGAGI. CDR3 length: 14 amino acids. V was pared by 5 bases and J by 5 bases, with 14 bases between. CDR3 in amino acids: CASSPSGREDTQYF. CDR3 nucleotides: TGTGCCAGCAGTCCGAGCGGGCGGGAAGATACGCAGTATTTT.

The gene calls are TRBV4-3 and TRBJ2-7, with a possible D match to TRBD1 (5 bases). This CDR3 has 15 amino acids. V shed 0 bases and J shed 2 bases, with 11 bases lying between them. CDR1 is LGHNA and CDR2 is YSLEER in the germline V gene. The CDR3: CASSQEEQATYEQYF. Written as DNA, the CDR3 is TGCGCCAGCAGCCAAGAGGAACAGGCCACCTACGAGCAGTACTTC.

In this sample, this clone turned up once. CDR3 sequence (DNA): TGTGCCAGCAGCGCAGGACTCCACACAGATACGCAGTATTTT. It specifies CASSAGLHTDTQYF. The J gene is TRBJ2-3, the V gene TRBV7-3; weak D call: TRBD2 (5 bases). The CDR3 is 14 amino acids. Trimming cost V 5 bases and J 2 bases, with 11 bases left between them. CDR1 SGHTA and CDR2 FQGTGA come from the germline V gene.

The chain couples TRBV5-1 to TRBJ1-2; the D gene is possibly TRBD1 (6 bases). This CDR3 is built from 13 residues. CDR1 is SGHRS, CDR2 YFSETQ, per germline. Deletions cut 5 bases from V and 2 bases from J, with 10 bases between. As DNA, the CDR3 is TGCGCCAGCAGACGGACAGAGAACTATGGCTACACCTTC. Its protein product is CASRRTENYGYTF.

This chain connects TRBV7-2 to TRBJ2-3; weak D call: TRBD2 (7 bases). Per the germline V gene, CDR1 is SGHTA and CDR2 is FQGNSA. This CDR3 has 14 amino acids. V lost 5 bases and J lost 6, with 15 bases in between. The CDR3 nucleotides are TGTGCCAGCAGCCTAATCGGGGGGCTCGATACGCAGTATTTT. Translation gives CASSLIGGLDTQYF.

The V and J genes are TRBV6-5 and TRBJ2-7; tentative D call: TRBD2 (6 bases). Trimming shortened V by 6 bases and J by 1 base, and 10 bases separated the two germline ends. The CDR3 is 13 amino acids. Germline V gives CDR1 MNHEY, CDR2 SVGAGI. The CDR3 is CASRRGPSYEQYV. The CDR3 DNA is TGTGCCAGCAGGCGGGGTCCGTCCTACGAGCAGTACGTC.

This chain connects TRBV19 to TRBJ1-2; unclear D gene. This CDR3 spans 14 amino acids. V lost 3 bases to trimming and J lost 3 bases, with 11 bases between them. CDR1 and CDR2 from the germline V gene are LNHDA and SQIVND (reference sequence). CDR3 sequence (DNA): TGTGCCAGTAGTATGGGCATTGTTTACTATGGCTACACCTTC. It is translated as CASSMGIVYYGYTF.

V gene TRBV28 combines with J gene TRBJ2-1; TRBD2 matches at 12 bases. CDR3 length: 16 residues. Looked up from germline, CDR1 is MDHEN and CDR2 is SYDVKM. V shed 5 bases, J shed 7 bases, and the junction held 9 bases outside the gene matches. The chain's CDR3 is CASSPETSGGWNEQFF. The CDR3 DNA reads TGTGCCAGCAGTCCCGAAACTAGCGGGGGGTGGAATGAGCAGTTCTTC.

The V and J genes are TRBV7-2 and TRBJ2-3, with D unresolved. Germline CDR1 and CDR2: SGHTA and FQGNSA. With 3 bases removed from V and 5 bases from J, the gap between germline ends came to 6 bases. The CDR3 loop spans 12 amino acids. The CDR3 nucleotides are TGTGCCAGCAGCTTCAACGGAGATACGCAGTATTTT. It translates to CASSFNGDTQYF.

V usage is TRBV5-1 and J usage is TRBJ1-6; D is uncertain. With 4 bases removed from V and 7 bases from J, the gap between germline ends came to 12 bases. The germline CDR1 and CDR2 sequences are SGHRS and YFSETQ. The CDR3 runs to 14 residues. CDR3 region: CASSRRDGNSPLHF. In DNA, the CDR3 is TGCGCCAGCAGCCGGAGGGATGGGAATTCACCCCTCCACTTT.

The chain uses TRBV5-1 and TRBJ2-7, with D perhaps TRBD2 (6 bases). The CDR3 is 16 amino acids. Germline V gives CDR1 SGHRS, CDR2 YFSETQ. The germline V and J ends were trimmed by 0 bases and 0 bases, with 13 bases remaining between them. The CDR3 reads CASSLEGGRSSYEQYF. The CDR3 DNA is TGCGCCAGCAGCTTGGAAGGAGGGAGGAGCTCCTACGAGCAGTACTTC. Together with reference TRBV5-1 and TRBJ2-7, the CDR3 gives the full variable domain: KAGVTQTPRYLIKTRGQQVTLSCSPISGHRSVSWYQQTPGQGLQFLFEYFSETQRNKGNFPGRFSGRQFSNSRSEMNVSTLELGDSALYLCASSLEGGRSSYEQYFGPGTRLTVT.

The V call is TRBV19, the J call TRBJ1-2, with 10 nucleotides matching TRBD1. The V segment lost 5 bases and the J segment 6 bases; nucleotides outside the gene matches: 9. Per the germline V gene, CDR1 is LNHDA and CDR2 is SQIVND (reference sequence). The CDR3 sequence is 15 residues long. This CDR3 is CASSVPGQGSNGYTF. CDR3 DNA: TGTGCCAGTAGTGTCCCGGGACAGGGGTCAAATGGCTACACCTTC. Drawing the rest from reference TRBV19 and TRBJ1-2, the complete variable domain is DGGITQSPKYLFRKEGQNVTLSCEQNLNHDAMYWYRQDPGQGLRLIYYSQIVNDFQKGDIAEGYSVSREKKESFPLTVTSAQKNPTAFYLCASSVPGQGSNGYTFGSGTRLTVV.

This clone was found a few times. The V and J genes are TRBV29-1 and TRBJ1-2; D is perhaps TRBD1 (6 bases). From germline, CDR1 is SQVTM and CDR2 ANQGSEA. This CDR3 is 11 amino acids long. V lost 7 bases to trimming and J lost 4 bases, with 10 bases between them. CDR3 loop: CSATDSYGYTF. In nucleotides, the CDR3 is TGCAGCGCTACGGACAGCTATGGCTACACCTTC.

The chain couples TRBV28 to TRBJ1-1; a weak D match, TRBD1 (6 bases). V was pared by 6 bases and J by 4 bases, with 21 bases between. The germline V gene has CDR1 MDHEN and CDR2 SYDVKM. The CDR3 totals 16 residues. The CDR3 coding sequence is TGTGCCAGCAGCACTTTAGGGGGTGGTCCCCTCACTGAAGCTTTCTTT. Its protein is CASSTLGGGPLTEAFF.

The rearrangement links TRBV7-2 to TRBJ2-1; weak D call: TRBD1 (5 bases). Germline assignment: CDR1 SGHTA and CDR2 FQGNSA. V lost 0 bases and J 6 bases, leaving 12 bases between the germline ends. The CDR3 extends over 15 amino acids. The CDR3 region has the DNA TGTGCCAGCAGCTTAGCGCTTGGGGCCCCCAATGAGCAGTTCTTC. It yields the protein CASSLALGAPNEQFF.

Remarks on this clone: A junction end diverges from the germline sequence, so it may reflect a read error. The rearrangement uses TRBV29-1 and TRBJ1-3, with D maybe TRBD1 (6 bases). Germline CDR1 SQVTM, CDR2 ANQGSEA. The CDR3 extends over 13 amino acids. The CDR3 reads CSVGGQAGNAIYF. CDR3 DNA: TGCAGCGTTGGGGGGCAGGCAGGAAACGCCATATATTTT.

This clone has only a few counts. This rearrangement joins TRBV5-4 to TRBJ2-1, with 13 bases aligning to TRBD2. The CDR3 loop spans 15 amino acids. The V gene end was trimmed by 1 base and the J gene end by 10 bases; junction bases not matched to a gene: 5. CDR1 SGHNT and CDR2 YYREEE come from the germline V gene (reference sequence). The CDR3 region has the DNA TGTGCCAGCAGCTTGTCGACTAGCGGGGGGCGGGAGCAGTTCTTC. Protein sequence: CASSLSTSGGREQFF.

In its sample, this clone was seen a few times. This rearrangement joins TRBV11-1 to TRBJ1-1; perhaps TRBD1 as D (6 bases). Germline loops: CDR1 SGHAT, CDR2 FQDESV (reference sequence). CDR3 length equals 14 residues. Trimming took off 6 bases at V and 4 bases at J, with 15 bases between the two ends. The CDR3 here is CASSTTGTTTEAFF. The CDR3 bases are TGTGCCAGCAGTACAACCGGGACAACCACTGAAGCTTTCTTT.

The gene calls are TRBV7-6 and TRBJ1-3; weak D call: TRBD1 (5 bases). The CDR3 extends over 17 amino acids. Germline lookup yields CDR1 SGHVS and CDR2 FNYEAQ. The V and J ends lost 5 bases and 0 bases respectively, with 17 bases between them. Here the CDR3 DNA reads TGTGCCAGCAGCAGAATCCCACAGGAGAACTCTGGAAACACCATATATTTT. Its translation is CASSRIPQENSGNTIYF.